A selection of T cell receptor beta chains follows, all from one sample in a study of CD8 T cells in ankylosing spondylitis. TCRdb called the 5' RACE reads again in MiXCR, with one record for every CDR3 protein. This table holds under 250,000 distinct CDR3 sequences, about 10% found once. The sample comprised blood, either unsorted or a sorted T cell fraction (not recorded which). The source of these receptors is a male donor with ankylosing spondylitis or in good health (not recorded which). The CDR3 runs from the conserved cysteine through the conserved F or W. D genes are given only for firm matches. Some rows mark clone size as missing; the rest say once, few, many or name a class of expanded clone.

d_call: .
j_call: TRBJ1-2
clone_size: .
v_call: TRBV29-1
cdr3_nt: TGCAGCGTTGAGGGAGGACGTAACGAATATGGCTACACCTTC
cdr3_aa: CSVEGGRNEYGYTF

d_call: .
j_call: TRBJ1-4
clone_size: many
v_call: TRBV5-1
cdr3_nt: TGCGCCAGCAGCTTGAGCGGGCAGAATGAAAAACTGTTTTTT
cdr3_aa: CASSLSGQNEKLFF

d_call: TRBD2
j_call: TRBJ2-5
clone_size: many
v_call: TRBV9
cdr3_nt: TGTGCCAGCAGCGCTAGCGGGGGGGCCGGCGGGACCCAGTACTTC
cdr3_aa: CASSASGGAGGTQYF

d_call: .
j_call: TRBJ2-1
clone_size: many
v_call: TRBV11-2
cdr3_nt: TGCGCCAGCAGCTTGGCCTACAATGAGCAGTTCTTC
cdr3_aa: CASSLAYNEQFF

d_call: .
j_call: TRBJ2-1
clone_size: many
v_call: TRBV5-1
cdr3_nt: TGCGCCAGCAGCTTGGAGGGAGTCGGGGACAATGAGCAGTTCTTC
cdr3_aa: CASSLEGVGDNEQFF

d_call: .
j_call: TRBJ2-2
clone_size: many
v_call: TRBV7-2
cdr3_nt: TGTGCCAGCAGCTTAATCCGGGGACACACCGGGGAGCTGTTTTTT
cdr3_aa: CASSLIRGHTGELFF

d_call: TRBD2
j_call: TRBJ2-3
clone_size: .
v_call: TRBV7-6
cdr3_nt: TGTGCCAGCAGTTTTGCCGGCGGGAGGGCCTCCTCAGATACGCAGTATTTT
cdr3_aa: CASSFAGGRASSDTQYF

d_call: .
j_call: TRBJ1-5
clone_size: many
v_call: TRBV7-9
cdr3_nt: TGTGCCAGCACGGACGGTAGTGCACAGCCCCAGCATTTT
cdr3_aa: CASTDGSAQPQHF

d_call: .
j_call: TRBJ2-2
clone_size: once
v_call: TRBV28
cdr3_nt: TGTGCCAGCAGGGGCCGGACTGGCCCGACCGGGGAGCTGTTTTTT
cdr3_aa: CASRGRTGPTGELFF

d_call: .
j_call: TRBJ2-7
clone_size: many
v_call: TRBV24-1
cdr3_nt: TGTGCCACCAGTGACCCCCACCTTGGACAGGAGCAGTACTTC
cdr3_aa: CATSDPHLGQEQYF

d_call: TRBD2
j_call: TRBJ2-2
clone_size: many
v_call: TRBV6-4
cdr3_nt: TGTGCCAGCAGTGAACTAGCGGAGAGCACCGGGGAGCTGTTTTTT
cdr3_aa: CASSELAESTGELFF

d_call: TRBD1
j_call: TRBJ2-7
clone_size: many
v_call: TRBV5-1
cdr3_nt: TGCGCCAGCAGGCCGGGACAGGGGTCGGACGAGCAGTACTTC
cdr3_aa: CASRPGQGSDEQYF

d_call: TRBD1
j_call: TRBJ2-5
clone_size: many
v_call: TRBV29-1
cdr3_nt: TGCAGCGTTGGGACAGGGGGAGAGACCCAGTACTTC
cdr3_aa: CSVGTGGETQYF

d_call: .
j_call: TRBJ1-2
clone_size: once
v_call: TRBV5-1
cdr3_nt: TGCGCCAGCAGCTTGTCCGTTGGACAGACCTATGGCTACACCTTC
cdr3_aa: CASSLSVGQTYGYTF

d_call: .
j_call: TRBJ2-2
clone_size: many
v_call: TRBV7-7
cdr3_nt: TGTGCCAGCAGCTTAACAGCTAGTGCGAACACCGGGGAGCTGTTTTTT
cdr3_aa: CASSLTASANTGELFF

d_call: TRBD2
j_call: TRBJ2-3
clone_size: many
v_call: TRBV11-2
cdr3_nt: TGTGCCAGCAGCGGAATTGGACTAGCGGGAATAGATACGCAGTATTTT
cdr3_aa: CASSGIGLAGIDTQYF

d_call: .
j_call: TRBJ1-2
clone_size: many
v_call: TRBV21-1
cdr3_nt: TGTGCCAGCAGCAAAGGGGTTGACAGGGGTGACGGCTACACCTTC
cdr3_aa: CASSKGVDRGDGYTF

d_call: .
j_call: TRBJ2-3
clone_size: many
v_call: TRBV5-1
cdr3_nt: TGCGCCAGCAGCTTTGCGACACCGGGGACCGTCCGTCATACGCAGTATTTT
cdr3_aa: CASSFATPGTVRHTQYF

d_call: .
j_call: TRBJ1-6
clone_size: .
v_call: TRBV25-1
cdr3_nt: TGTGCCAGCAGAGGGATGGGAAGCAATTCACCCCTCCACTTT
cdr3_aa: CASRGMGSNSPLHF

d_call: .
j_call: TRBJ2-1
clone_size: many
v_call: TRBV4-2
cdr3_nt: TGTGCCAGCAGCCACGGCGGCTCCTACAATGAGCAGTTCTTC
cdr3_aa: CASSHGGSYNEQFF

d_call: .
j_call: TRBJ2-4
clone_size: .
v_call: TRBV7-2
cdr3_nt: TGTGCCAGCAGCTGGGGGACTTCAAACATTCAGTACTTC
cdr3_aa: CASSWGTSNIQYF

d_call: .
j_call: TRBJ2-7
clone_size: few
v_call: TRBV10-1
cdr3_nt: TGCGCCAGCAGTGATCCTAGACGGGGGTCATCCTACGAGCAGTACTTC
cdr3_aa: CASSDPRRGSSYEQYF